The clone carrying this T cell receptor (beta chain) was detected ten times or more. The J segment lost 7 bases and the V segment lost 5 bases, leaving 7 bases of the junction unmatched. From germline, CDR1 is DFQATT and CDR2 SNEGSKA (reference sequence). The CDR3 has 13 residues. The data stem from a study of regulatory T cells in long-lasting Graves disease. Time point here: newly diagnosed GD, antithyroid drugs for less than 3 months. There was RNA extracted from PBMCs, and the TCR library was made from it. Clinicians diagnosed Graves' disease using American Thyroid Association guidelines. According to the study, TCR beta libraries were built with iRepertoire HTBI primers and CDR3-region Arm-PCR. TCRdb reprocessed the multiplex PCR reads via MiXCR and lists one record per CDR3 protein. The sample lists about 500,000 distinct CDR3 sequences, about a sixth seen once, with less than 15% in the top ten.

These data are also associated with another study on T cells in Graves' hyperthyroidism and ophthalmopathy. Turning to that study: Graves' hyperthyroidism was deemed stable absent ophthalmopathy progression within 18 months.

The TCR sequence derives from a man aged 40-49 years with Graves disease. The material sequenced was peripheral blood mononuclear cells (PBMCs), taken at new diagnosis, from a patient treated with antithyroid drugs. The chain joins TRBV20-1 to TRBJ1-5; TRBD1 matches at 8 bases. The CDR3 nucleotides are TGCAGTGCTGGAGGACAGGGTCGACAGCCCCAGCATTTT. Protein sequence: CSAGGQGRQPQHF.